The next 12 T cell receptor beta chains were all read from a single sample in a study of T cell repertoires in cytomegalovirus infection (dated by TCRdb to the late 2010s). Sequencing took place on an Illumina HiSeq 1500. The public reads were quality trimmed at Q25 with fastp and then assembled into clones with MiXCR by TCRdb, keeping productive beta chains. CDR3 protein sequences are deduplicated, and each keeps its most common genes and DNA. Counted in this sample were 550,000 to 850,000 distinct CDR3 sequences; around 31% of them appeared once. The ten biggest clones cover approximately 18% of the sample. Taken with the paper, the label for treatment or condition translates to: in vitro stimulation with specific CMV peptide epitopes to enrich CMV-specific T cells. Their antigens are not known. Here the sequenced sample was cultured PBMCs, taken from culture after CMV antigen stimulation. Receptors were obtained from a human donor in good health (CMV status not recorded). Some clones in this sample may be carry-over from other donors' samples.

This clonotype was counted a few times. The chain recombines TRBV5-1 with TRBJ2-7, with a tentative D call TRBD2 (6 bases). Deletions cut 3 bases from V and 2 bases from J, with 18 bases between. CDR1 is SGHRS and CDR2 is YFSETQ in the germline V gene. The CDR3 is 16 amino acids. The CDR3 region has the DNA TGCGCCAGCAGCTGGGGCGGGGACCGGGAGCCCTACGAGCAGTACTTC. This encodes CASSWGGDREPYEQYF. Drawing the rest from reference TRBV5-1 and TRBJ2-7, the complete variable domain is KAGVTQTPRYLIKTRGQQVTLSCSPISGHRSVSWYQQTPGQGLQFLFEYFSETQRNKGNFPGRFSGRQFSNSRSEMNVSTLELGDSALYLCASSWGGDREPYEQYFGPGTRLTVT.

This clonotype was seen a single time. The CDR3 is CSAIGGQLTQYF. The CDR3 coding sequence is TGCAGTGCTATAGGGGGACAGCTCACGCAGTATTTT. This chain connects TRBV20-1 to TRBJ2-3, with 7 positions matching TRBD1. The germline V gene has CDR1 DFQATT and CDR2 SNEGSKA (reference sequence). The CDR3 length is 12 residues. J gave up 9 bases and V 4 bases, and 7 bases lay outside the gene matches.

The chain has TRBV24-1 and TRBJ2-1, with 9 bases lining up with TRBD2. J lost 7 bases, V lost 4 bases, and 10 bases had no gene match. The CDR3 is 16 amino acids. CDR1 is KGHDR and CDR2 is SFDVKD in the germline V gene. The CDR3 region is CATSDPTSGFANEQFF. CDR3 in DNA: TGTGCCACCAGTGACCCCACTAGCGGGTTTGCAAATGAGCAGTTCTTC.

There are a few counts of this clonotype. The gene calls are TRBV7-8 and TRBJ1-1, with 8 nucleotides matching TRBD1. Germline CDR1 and CDR2: SGHVS and FQNEAQ. The CDR3 has 15 amino acids. Trimming removed 5 bases from V and 0 bases from J; junction bases left unmatched: 5. DNA of the CDR3: TGTGCCAGCAGCCTCGGGGACAGGATGAACACTGAAGCTTTCTTT. This sequence encodes CASSLGDRMNTEAFF.

This clonotype has more than one count but fewer than ten. CDR3 in amino acids: CASSQTLGAHEQFF. Here the CDR3 DNA reads TGCGCCAGCAGCCAAACCCTGGGGGCCCATGAGCAGTTCTTC. The V call is TRBV4-1, the J call TRBJ2-1, with a weak D call TRBD1 (6 bases). Germline-derived CDR1 and CDR2 are MGHRA and YSYEKL. The CDR3 covers 14 residues. V lost 2 bases, J lost 8 bases, and 13 bases lay in between.

CDR3 amino acids: CATMARGAYSNQPQHF. The DNA of the CDR3 is TGTGCCACCATGGCCCGGGGAGCTTATAGCAATCAGCCCCAGCATTTT. J is TRBJ1-5 and V is TRBV19, with no clear D. Germline V CDR1 and CDR2: LNHDA, SQIVND (reference sequence). The V end lost 10 bases, the J end lost 0 bases, and 19 bases lay between the germline ends. The CDR3 is made up of 16 amino acids.

The chain uses TRBV29-1 and TRBJ1-4; 7 positions agree with TRBD1. The J segment lost 8 bases and the V segment lost 2 bases, leaving 5 bases of the junction unmatched. Germline loops: CDR1 SQVTM, CDR2 ANQGSEA. The CDR3 covers 13 residues. In nucleotides, the CDR3 is TGCAGCGTTGAACGACAGGGAGGAGAAAAACTGTTTTTT. This encodes CSVERQGGEKLFF.

This chain joins TRBV20-1 and TRBJ2-3; no definite D call. Trimming left V 3 bases short and J 14 bases short, with 15 bases between. Germline loops: CDR1 DFQATT, CDR2 SNEGSKA (reference sequence). The CDR3 spans 11 residues. CDR3 coding DNA: TGCAGTGCTAGTTTTGGGGATGTGGGGTATTTT. This codes for CSASFGDVGYF.

This clonotype was picked up one time. This chain uses TRBV4-1 with TRBJ2-2, with 7 bases that match TRBD2. The CDR3 is 14 residues long. The V gene's germline CDR1 is MGHRA and CDR2 YSYEKL. V lost 0 bases to trimming and J lost 6 bases; unmatched junction nucleotides: 1. CDR3 sequence (DNA): TGCGCCAGCAGCCAAGATGGACTAGCCGGGGAGCTGTTTTTT. As protein: CASSQDGLAGELFF.

The count of this clonotype is one. The V and J genes are TRBV5-1 and TRBJ2-2, with D maybe TRBD1 (5 bases). CDR3 length equals 15 residues. Deletions cut 0 bases from V and 0 bases from J, with 6 bases between. Germline-derived CDR1 and CDR2 are SGHRS and YFSETQ. CDR3 nucleotides: TGCGCCAGCAGCTTGGAGACAGCGAACACCGGGGAGCTGTTTTTT. Translated: CASSLETANTGELFF.

The chain uses TRBV12-3 or TRBV12-4 and TRBJ2-2; a possible D gene is TRBD1 (5 bases). This CDR3 has 15 amino acids. V dropped 6 bases and J dropped 6 bases, with 17 bases sitting between them. The CDR3 DNA reads as TGTGCCAGCAGGCGAGGTGCCCAGGGTCCCGGGGAGCTGTTTTTT. It translates to CASRRGAQGPGELFF.

The rearrangement uses TRBV5-6 and TRBJ2-3, with TRBD1 identical over 8 bases. Germline loops: CDR1 SGHDT, CDR2 YYEEEE. The CDR3 is 14 residues long. V trimming: 4 bases; J trimming: 5 bases; junction bases outside the gene matches: 6. The CDR3 loop reads CASSPRQGKDTQYF. CDR3 in DNA: TGTGCCAGCAGCCCGAGACAGGGGAAAGATACGCAGTATTTT.